The 14 T cell receptor beta chains below were found in one sample sequenced in a study of blood T cell repertoires in COVID-19. The table came from immunoSEQ multiplex PCR; TCRdb's copy has only in-frame clones and leaves some out. The sample lists about 140,000 clones, about 80% occurring once. The specimen was peripheral blood. The source is a man aged 45-65 years with acute or convalescent COVID-19.

This rearrangement joins TRBV5-1 to TRBJ1-2; 7 bases are shared with TRBD1. V was clipped by 0 bases and J by 8 bases; unmatched bases: 10. The CDR3 covers 15 residues. Germline V gene lookup returns CDR1 SGHRS and CDR2 YFSETQ. CDR3 coding DNA: TGCGCCAGCAGCTTGGGGACAGGCTCGGGGTACGGCTACACCTTC. This gives the protein CASSLGTGSGYGYTF.

V is TRBV3-1 (or the pseudogene TRBV3-2) and J is TRBJ2-5, with 8 bases aligning to TRBD2. The CDR3 runs 16 residues. V lost 4 bases to trimming and J lost 4 bases; unmatched junction nucleotides: 11. Germline-derived CDR1 and CDR2 are LGHDT and YNNKEL (reference sequence). The CDR3 protein is CASSPVTRGVVETQYF. DNA for the CDR3: TGTGCCAGCAGCCCCGTGACGCGGGGGGTAGTAGAGACCCAGTACTTC.

J is TRBJ2-7 and V is TRBV3-1 (or the pseudogene TRBV3-2), with D possibly TRBD1 on 5 matching bases. The germline V gene has CDR1 LGHDT and CDR2 YNNKEL (reference sequence). Deletions cut 1 base from V and 6 bases from J, with 10 bases between. The length of the CDR3 is 13 residues. CDR3 sequence reads: CASSQGPQGEQYF. The CDR3 DNA reads TGTGCCAGCAGCCAAGGTCCGCAGGGCGAGCAGTACTTC.

This clone was seen more than once but under ten times. The chain joins TRBV3-1 (or the pseudogene TRBV3-2) to TRBJ1-2, with D unresolved. V lost 0 bases and J 7 bases, leaving 9 bases between the germline ends. This CDR3 spans 13 amino acids. The V gene's germline CDR1 is LGHDT and CDR2 YNNKEL (reference sequence). In DNA, the CDR3 is TGTGCCAGCAGCCAAGACAGTTTCTTTGGCTACACCTTC. It specifies CASSQDSFFGYTF.

The J gene is TRBJ1-5, the V gene TRBV15; the D gene is possibly TRBD1 (5 bases). V was shortened by 0 bases and J by 4 bases, with 13 bases between the two germline ends. Germline V lookup: CDR1 LNHNV, CDR2 YYDKDF (reference sequence). The CDR3 spans 16 residues. This chain's CDR3 is CATSRDWGGGNQPQHF. The CDR3 nucleotides are TGTGCCACCAGCAGAGATTGGGGGGGAGGTAATCAGCCCCAGCATTTT. Using reference TRBV15 and TRBJ1-5 for the parts outside the CDR3, the full variable domain is DAMVIQNPRYQVTQFGKPVTLSCSQTLNHNVMYWYQQKSSQAPKLLFHYYDKDFNNEADTPDNFQSRRPNTSFCFLDIRSPGLGDTAMYLCATSRDWGGGNQPQHFGDGTRLSIL.

The chain's CDR3 is CASSPQQGASDLFF. The DNA of the CDR3 is TGTGCCAGCAGCCCCCAGCAGGGGGCTTCCGATCTGTTTTTT. The chain combines TRBV3-1 (or the pseudogene TRBV3-2) with TRBJ1-4, with TRBD1 matching 8 bases. CDR3 length equals 14 residues. CDR1 and CDR2 from the germline V gene are LGHDT and YNNKEL (reference sequence). The trim removed 4 bases at V and 14 bases at J, leaving 12 bases unmatched.

The rearrangement uses TRBV5-1 and TRBJ1-3; D might be TRBD1 (5 bases). The V end lost 0 bases, the J end lost 2 bases, and 9 bases lay between the germline ends. The CDR3 covers 15 residues. Per germline, CDR1 SGHRS and CDR2 YFSETQ. CDR3 in amino acids: CASSLAKTAGNTIYF. The CDR3 DNA reads TGCGCCAGCAGCTTGGCCAAGACAGCTGGAAACACCATATATTTT.

V is TRBV6-2 or TRBV6-3 and J is TRBJ1-5; 7 nucleotides match TRBD1. CDR1 and CDR2 from the germline V gene are MNHEY and SVGEGT. The CDR3 is 15 amino acids. V dropped 4 bases and J dropped 1; count of bases not matched to a gene: 4. The CDR3 is CASSLQGWSNQPQHF. The CDR3 nucleotides read TGTGCCAGCAGTTTACAGGGGTGGAGCAATCAGCCCCAGCATTTT.

This chain connects TRBV15 to TRBJ1-3; no clear D. Trimming stripped 0 bases from V and 4 bases from J, with 7 bases between. The CDR3 consists of 14 residues. The germline V gene encodes CDR1 LNHNV and CDR2 YYDKDF (reference sequence). The CDR3 DNA sequence: TGTGCCACCAGCAGAGAGAGAGGAGGAAACACCATATATTTT. Translation: CATSRERGGNTIYF.

The chain uses TRBV30 and TRBJ1-6; 7 bases match TRBD1. This CDR3 spans 16 amino acids. Germline lookup yields CDR1 GTSNPN and CDR2 SVGIG (reference sequence). Losses at the gene ends were 2 bases for V and 0 bases for J; bases not matched to a gene: 4. CDR3: CAWSSRDSSYNSPLHF. CDR3 DNA: TGTGCCTGGAGTTCCCGGGACAGCTCCTATAATTCACCCCTCCACTTT. Filled out from reference TRBV30 and TRBJ1-6, the complete variable domain reads SQTIHQWPATLVQPVGSPLSLECTVEGTSNPNLYWYRQAAGRGLQLLFYSVGIGQISSEVPQNLSASRPQDRQFILSSKKLLLSDSGFYLCAWSSRDSSYNSPLHFGNGTRLTVT.

In its sample, this clone was seen once. V usage is TRBV25-1 and J usage is TRBJ1-4; perhaps TRBD1 as D (5 bases). This CDR3 is 16 amino acids long. Germline values: CDR1 MGHDK, CDR2 SYGVNS. The V end lost 2 bases, the J end lost 4 bases, and 14 bases lay between the germline ends. CDR3 DNA sequence: TGTGCCAGCAGTGAACTTGGCGGGGACCGTAATGAAAAACTGTTTTTT. Translated: CASSELGGDRNEKLFF.

This chain connects TRBV11-2 to TRBJ2-1; 11 bases fit TRBD2. The CDR3 is 15 amino acids. Trimming removed 5 bases from V and 7 bases from J; junction bases left unmatched: 7. The V gene's germline CDR1 is SGHAT and CDR2 FQNNGV. The CDR3 bases are TGTGCCAGCAGCCGTAGCGGGGGGGCCTTAAATGAGCAGTTCTTC. Its translation: CASSRSGGALNEQFF.

This clone was recorded only once. The gene calls are TRBV18 and TRBJ2-7, with TRBD1 matching over 8 bases. The V gene end was trimmed by 6 bases and the J gene end by 5 bases; junction bases not matched to a gene: 12. From germline, CDR1 is KGHSH and CDR2 LQKENI. This CDR3 comprises 15 residues. In DNA, the CDR3 is TGTGCCAGCTCCTGGACAGGGTCTCCGGTAGACGAGCAGTACGTC. Its translation is CASSWTGSPVDEQYV.

This clone appeared a few times. The V gene is TRBV20-1, the J gene TRBJ1-2; D is unclear. This CDR3 contains 11 residues. Germline CDR1 reads DFQATT; CDR2 reads SNEGSKA (reference sequence). V was trimmed by 3 bases and J by 4 bases, leaving 6 bases between them. The CDR3 bases are TGCAGTGCTAGTATCGGCTATGGCTACACCTTC. The encoded protein is CSASIGYGYTF.